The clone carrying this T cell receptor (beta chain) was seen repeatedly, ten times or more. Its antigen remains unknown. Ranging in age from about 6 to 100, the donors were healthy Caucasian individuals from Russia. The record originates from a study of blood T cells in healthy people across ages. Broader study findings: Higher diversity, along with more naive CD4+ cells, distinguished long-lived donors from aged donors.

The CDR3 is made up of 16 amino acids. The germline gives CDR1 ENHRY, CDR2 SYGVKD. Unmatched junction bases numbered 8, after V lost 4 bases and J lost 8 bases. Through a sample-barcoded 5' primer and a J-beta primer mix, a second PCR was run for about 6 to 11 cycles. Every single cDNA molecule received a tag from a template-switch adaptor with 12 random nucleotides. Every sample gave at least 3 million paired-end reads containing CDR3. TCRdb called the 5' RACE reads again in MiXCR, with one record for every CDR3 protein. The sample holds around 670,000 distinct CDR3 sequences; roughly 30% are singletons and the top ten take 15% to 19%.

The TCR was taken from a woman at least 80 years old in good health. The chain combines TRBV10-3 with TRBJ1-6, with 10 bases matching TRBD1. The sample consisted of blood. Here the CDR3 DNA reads TGTGCCATCAGTGCCTCGATAGGGACAGGGGATTCACCCCTCCACTTT. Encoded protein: CAISASIGTGDSPLHF.